This T cell receptor (beta chain) emerged from a study of memory CD4+ T cells and cytomegalovirus serostatus. Study-level background: Of the healthy Belgian adults, 9 were CMV seropositive and approximately 24 seronegative.

In its sample, this clone was seen once. Its specificity is unknown. Study-wide results and caveats: CD4+ memory repertoires contained about 40% of the 164 reported CMV TCRbeta sequences.

Profiled with immunoSEQ multiplex PCR; TCRdb holds only in-frame clones, not every one. Of some 50,000 clones in the sample, around 77% were seen once. Germline-derived CDR1 and CDR2 are MDHEN and SYDVKM. The CDR3 spans 15 residues. Deletions cut 6 bases from V and 0 bases from J, with 11 bases between. The sort gate was single viable CD3+CD4+CD8-CD45RO+ cells for memory CD4+ T cells. CMV serostatus came from serum IgG against pp150, pp28, p38, p52. CD4+ T cells were isolated by positive magnetic selection. Material: memory CD4+ T cells from blood. The sequence derives from an adult in good health and CMV-seronegative. The rearrangement links TRBV28 to TRBJ2-2; D may be TRBD2 (5 bases). The DNA of the CDR3 is TGTGCCAGCAGCTCTCCGGGGACGAACACCGGGGAGCTGTTTTTT. This encodes CASSSPGTNTGELFF.